This T cell receptor (beta chain) was found in a study of cytomegalovirus exposure and HLA in healthy donors. Between the trimmed V and J ends, which lost 4 bases and 0 bases, there was a span of 6 bases. Germline V gene sequence: CDR1 KGHSH, CDR2 LQKENI. CDR3 length: 14 residues. With 60 Vbeta and 13 Jbeta primers, the PCR was carried out. Method: immunoSEQ multiplex PCR; TCRdb's copy keeps in-frame clones and lacks some. The data hold more than 150,000 clones, with more than 65% observed a single time. The chain is built from TRBV18 and TRBJ2-2; no reliable D call. The TCR sequence derives from a girl aged 10 to 17 in good health and CMV-seropositive. Sequencing was performed on PBMCs. The chain's CDR3 is CASSLVTNTGELFF. The CDR3 DNA sequence: TGTGCCAGCTCACTAGTCACGAACACCGGGGAGCTGTTTTTT.